These 30 T cell receptor beta chains came from one sample sequenced in a study of shared clonotypes between healthy human individuals. The method was immunoSEQ multiplex PCR; TCRdb's version includes in-frame clones alone and lacks a portion of them. This table holds around 2.1 million clones, approximately 96% found once. Sequenced input: naive CD4+ T cells sorted from blood. Subset indicated: CD45RA+ positively selected. The receptors were gathered from a man younger than 35 in good health.

Details on this clone: One junction end disagrees with the germline gene, perhaps due to a read error. The genes are TRBV6-1 and TRBJ2-7; TRBD1 is a possible D gene (6 bases). The length of the CDR3 is 13 residues. CDR1 is MNHNS, CDR2 SASEGT, per germline. For the CDR3, the DNA is TGTGCCAGCAGTGAAGAGATACGAGGGGGTGTCTCCTTC. The encoded protein is CASSEEIRGGVSF.

As for this clone: Different DNA sequences within this sample yield the same CDR3. The chain recombines TRBV5-1 with TRBJ2-7, with 7 bases that match TRBD1. V shed 4 bases and J 0 bases; nucleotides not matched to a gene: 4. CDR3 length: 14 amino acids. Germline CDR1 reads SGHRS; CDR2 reads YFSETQ. The CDR3 DNA reads as TGCGCCAGCAGCCTCTGGGACAGCTCCTACGAGCAGTACTTC. This sequence encodes CASSLWDSSYEQYF. Drawing the rest from reference TRBV5-1 and TRBJ2-7, the complete variable domain is KAGVTQTPRYLIKTRGQQVTLSCSPISGHRSVSWYQQTPGQGLQFLFEYFSETQRNKGNFPGRFSGRQFSNSRSEMNVSTLELGDSALYLCASSLWDSSYEQYFGPGTRLTVT.

The genes are TRBV11-2 and TRBJ2-3, with 10 bases matching TRBD2. After removal of 4 bases from V and 7 bases from J, the junction contained 8 bases not matched to a gene. This CDR3 comprises 15 residues. Germline V gene sequence: CDR1 SGHAT, CDR2 FQNNGV. The chain's CDR3 is CASSSQREGLYTQYF. The CDR3 DNA is TGTGCCAGCAGCTCTCAGCGGGAGGGCCTTTATACGCAGTATTTT.

In this sample, this clone turned up a few times. V gene TRBV10-2 combines with J gene TRBJ1-6; D remains unclear. The CDR3 runs 12 residues. The germline V gene encodes CDR1 WSHSY and CDR2 SAAADI. Trimming took 3 bases from V and 9 from J, leaving 6 bases between them. The CDR3 is CASSDLGSPLHF. DNA for the CDR3: TGCGCCAGCAGTGACTTAGGTTCACCCCTCCACTTT.

This clone was seen a single time. Other DNA sequences in the sample encode the same CDR3. The rearrangement joins TRBV6-5 to TRBJ1-2, with unresolved D. CDR3 length equals 14 residues. The V end was cut by 2 bases, the J end by 4 bases, with 11 bases between. CDR1 and CDR2 from the germline V gene are MNHEY and SVGAGI. The CDR3 sequence: CASSYEGGPYGYTF. CDR3 nucleotides: TGTGCCAGCAGTTACGAGGGCGGACCCTATGGCTACACCTTC.

V gene TRBV6-1 combines with J gene TRBJ2-5; D is unclear. The CDR3 covers 14 residues. Germline CDR1 and CDR2: MNHNS and SASEGT. V shed 3 bases and J shed 3 bases, with 11 bases lying between them. CDR3 DNA: TGTGCCAGCAGTGACGTAGGAAGAAAAGAGACCCAGTACTTC. Translated, it gives CASSDVGRKETQYF.

This rearrangement joins TRBV7-9 to TRBJ2-2; D may be TRBD2 (7 bases). The CDR3 consists of 18 residues. V was shortened by 7 bases and J by 0 bases, with 21 bases between the two germline ends. Germline lookup yields CDR1 SEHNR and CDR2 FQNEAQ (reference sequence). The CDR3 reads CASTSRTRGNANTGELFF. CDR3 DNA: TGTGCCAGCACCTCCCGGACTAGGGGGAACGCGAACACCGGGGAGCTGTTTTTT.

This chain connects TRBV7-9 to TRBJ2-1; TRBD2 agrees at 9 bases. The length of the CDR3 is 19 residues. After removal of 1 base from V and 5 bases from J, the junction contained 15 bases not matched to a gene. Germline CDR1 reads SEHNR; CDR2 reads FQNEAQ (reference sequence). CDR3 in DNA: TGTGCCAGCAGCTTAGGCTCATTTTCTAGCGGGGCAACCCACAATGAGCAGTTCTTC. Translation: CASSLGSFSSGATHNEQFF.

The CDR3 protein is CASSRRLVRNYGYTF. The CDR3, as DNA: TGTGCCAGCAGCCGGCGGCTGGTTCGAAACTATGGCTACACCTTC. The chain joins TRBV7-8 to TRBJ1-2; no definite D call. Between the trimmed V and J ends, which lost 5 bases and 2 bases, there was a span of 15 bases. Germline-derived CDR1 and CDR2 are SGHVS and FQNEAQ. The CDR3 has 15 residues.

The chain uses TRBV20-1 and TRBJ2-5; D is possibly TRBD1 (6 bases). The CDR3 contains 11 residues. Deletions cut 4 bases from V and 7 bases from J, with 10 bases between. CDR1 DFQATT and CDR2 SNEGSKA come from the germline V gene (reference sequence). The CDR3 sequence is CSANREPTQYF. For the CDR3, the DNA is TGCAGTGCTAACAGGGAACCGACCCAGTACTTC.

The chain has TRBV4-3 and TRBJ2-7; a possible D gene is TRBD2 (6 bases). Germline lookup yields CDR1 LGHNA and CDR2 YSLEER. The CDR3 is 15 amino acids. Trimming cost V 0 bases and J 2 bases, with 11 bases left between them. The CDR3: CASSQEAGPAYEQYF. CDR3 DNA sequence: TGCGCCAGCAGCCAAGAAGCGGGTCCAGCCTACGAGCAGTACTTC.

V and J are TRBV18 and TRBJ1-5, with D hard to call. Trimming removed 4 bases at V and 7 bases at J, with 11 bases between. The germline V gene has CDR1 KGHSH and CDR2 LQKENI. The CDR3 runs to 13 residues. The CDR3 is CASSREGGQPQHF. The CDR3 DNA is TGTGCCAGCTCACGTGAGGGCGGGCAGCCCCAGCATTTT.

The chain is built from TRBV6-5 and TRBJ1-1, with 9 bases lining up with TRBD1. The CDR3 covers 14 residues. The V and J ends lost 2 bases and 5 bases, in that order; junction bases with no gene match: 3. Germline values: CDR1 MNHEY, CDR2 SVGAGI. CDR3 bases: TGTGCCAGCAGTTACACAGGGGGCTCGACTGAAGCTTTCTTT. It yields the protein CASSYTGGSTEAFF.

The rearrangement links TRBV4-1 to TRBJ2-7, with 11 bases lining up with TRBD2. The V gene's germline CDR1 is MGHRA and CDR2 YSYEKL. V lost 0 bases to trimming and J lost 4 bases; unmatched junction nucleotides: 8. The CDR3 is 17 amino acids. CDR3 in amino acids: CASSQERDTSGRYEQYF. CDR3 nucleotides: TGCGCCAGCAGCCAAGAGCGGGACACTAGCGGGAGATACGAGCAGTACTTC.

This chain connects TRBV6-5 to TRBJ2-3; D call uncertain. Germline CDR1 and CDR2: MNHEY and SVGAGI. The CDR3 loop spans 12 amino acids. V shed 6 bases and J shed 4 bases, with 8 bases lying between them. The CDR3 protein is CASRTEADTQYF. The CDR3 DNA sequence: TGTGCCAGCAGAACAGAGGCAGATACGCAGTATTTT.

The CDR3 loop reads CASRKGSGDQETQYF. DNA of the CDR3: TGTGCCAGCAGGAAGGGTAGCGGGGACCAAGAGACCCAGTACTTC. V is TRBV2 and J is TRBJ2-5; the match to TRBD2 covers 8 bases. Germline CDR1 and CDR2: SNHLY and FYNNEI. Unmatched junction bases numbered 6, after V lost 6 bases and J lost 0 bases. This CDR3 is built from 15 residues.

The V gene is TRBV5-4, the J gene TRBJ2-5, with D possibly TRBD1 on 6 matching bases. CDR1 is SGHNT, CDR2 YYREEE, per germline (reference sequence). V was trimmed by 3 bases and J by 7 bases, leaving 19 bases between them. The CDR3 contains 15 residues. CDR3 loop: CASSSERQVTGTQYF. CDR3 DNA sequence: TGTGCCAGCAGCTCCGAAAGACAGGTTACGGGGACCCAGTACTTC.

The chain has TRBV30 and TRBJ1-2; no firm D call. Trimming stripped 4 bases from V and 7 bases from J, with 22 bases between. CDR1 is GTSNPN, CDR2 SVGIG, per germline (reference sequence). This CDR3 has 15 amino acids. CDR3 sequence reads: CAWKFKTAAVSGYTF. The DNA for the CDR3 is TGTGCCTGGAAATTTAAAACCGCGGCGGTTTCTGGCTACACCTTC.

The chain carries TRBV18 and TRBJ2-6; possible D gene TRBD1, 5 bases. The CDR3 extends over 15 amino acids. V lost 6 bases, J lost 1 base, and 10 bases lay in between. Germline V gene data show CDR1 as KGHSH and CDR2 as LQKENI. CDR3 region: CASSLQGSGANVLTF. DNA for the CDR3: TGTGCCAGCTCGCTTCAGGGATCTGGGGCCAACGTCCTGACTTTC.

The chain employs TRBV7-9 and TRBJ1-6, with 11 bases aligning to TRBD1. Germline values: CDR1 SEHNR, CDR2 FQNEAQ (reference sequence). The CDR3 extends over 16 amino acids. V lost 5 bases and J lost 3; bases outside the gene matches: 3. In DNA, the CDR3 is TGTGCCAGCAGCCCCGGGACAGGGGGCTATAATTCACCCCTCCACTTT. It codes for CASSPGTGGYNSPLHF.

The rearrangement links TRBV19 to TRBJ2-3; 10 bases match TRBD2. Germline values: CDR1 LNHDA, CDR2 SQIVND (reference sequence). There are 16 residues in the CDR3. Germline trimming cut 3 bases from V and 5 bases from J; bases unmatched to any gene: 8. The chain's CDR3 is CASSIELAGVKDTQYF. Here the CDR3 DNA reads TGTGCCAGTAGTATCGAGCTAGCGGGAGTCAAAGATACGCAGTATTTT.

As to this clone: This specimen includes other DNA sequences encoding the same CDR3. The gene calls are TRBV6-6 and TRBJ1-2; D is undetermined. CDR3 length: 13 amino acids. Germline V gives CDR1 MNHNY, CDR2 SVGAGI (reference sequence). Trimming left V 7 bases short and J 2 bases short, with 11 bases between. Written as DNA, the CDR3 is TGTGCCAGCACTAAAACAGAGAACTATGGCTACACCTTC. As protein: CASTKTENYGYTF.

V is TRBV6-1 and J is TRBJ1-5; D not certain. V was pared by 6 bases and J by 0 bases, with 3 bases between. This CDR3 contains 12 residues. From germline, CDR1 is MNHNS and CDR2 SASEGT. The CDR3 is CASRLSNQPQHF. DNA of the CDR3: TGTGCCAGCAGGCTTAGCAATCAGCCCCAGCATTTT.

This clone has just one count. V is TRBV4-1 and J is TRBJ1-4; the D gene is possibly TRBD1 (5 bases). From germline, CDR1 is MGHRA and CDR2 YSYEKL. The ends were cut back, 1 base at V and 14 bases at J, with 17 bases in the middle. This CDR3 contains 14 residues. CDR3 in amino acids: CASSQVLSRGTLFF. The DNA of the CDR3 is TGCGCCAGCAGCCAAGTACTTTCCCGCGGGACCCTGTTTTTT.

In DNA form, the CDR3 reads TGTGCCTGGAGCCCTCCCAGCGGGGGGGCATTACTAGAGACCCAGTACTTC. Protein product: CAWSPPSGGALLETQYF. The chain joins TRBV30 to TRBJ2-5; 10 bases fit TRBD2. CDR1 GTSNPN and CDR2 SVGIG come from the germline V gene (reference sequence). V lost 3 bases, J lost 4 bases, and 14 bases stayed unmatched. This CDR3 is built from 17 residues.

In DNA, the CDR3 is TGCGCCAGCAGCCAAGTAGGGGTTTGGGAGCTGTTTTTT. Protein sequence: CASSQVGVWELFF. J is TRBJ2-2 and V is TRBV4-1, with D possibly being TRBD1 (5 bases). Germline V CDR1 and CDR2: MGHRA, YSYEKL. The CDR3 is 13 amino acids. V was trimmed by 1 base and J by 9 bases, leaving 9 bases between them.

The rearrangement joins TRBV5-1 to TRBJ2-2; D is perhaps TRBD2 (5 bases). Germline V gives CDR1 SGHRS, CDR2 YFSETQ. Between the trimmed V and J ends, which lost 2 bases and 1 base, there was a span of 6 bases. The CDR3 totals 14 residues. The CDR3 nucleotides read TGCGCCAGCAGCTTCCGGGGGAACACCGGGGAGCTGTTTTTT. It specifies CASSFRGNTGELFF.

This CDR3 is CASSNSRSSYNEQFF. CDR3 in DNA: TGTGCCAGCAGCAACTCCCGGAGCTCCTACAATGAGCAGTTCTTC. V and J are TRBV7-2 and TRBJ2-1; D is uncertain. Trimming stripped 5 bases from V and 0 bases from J, with 11 bases between. The CDR3 has 15 residues. Germline CDR1 and CDR2: SGHTA and FQGNSA.

The rearrangement uses TRBV6-6 and TRBJ1-3, with a weak D call TRBD1 (5 bases). This CDR3 has 14 amino acids. In germline, CDR1 is MNHNY, CDR2 SVGAGI (reference sequence). The V and J ends lost 6 bases and 0 bases respectively, with 9 bases between them. The CDR3 DNA sequence: TGTGCCAGCAGCGGGACGGACTCTGGAAACACCATATATTTT. It is translated as CASSGTDSGNTIYF.

In this sample, this clone turned up once. The chain recombines TRBV11-2 with TRBJ2-6, with 7 bases fitting TRBD1. CDR3 length: 17 residues. Germline trimming cut 5 bases from V and 0 bases from J; bases unmatched to any gene: 7. The germline V gene has CDR1 SGHAT and CDR2 FQNNGV. The CDR3 region is CASSIVGGPSGANVLTF. CDR3 DNA: TGTGCCAGCAGCATTGTAGGGGGCCCCTCTGGGGCCAACGTCCTGACTTTC.